This T cell receptor (beta chain) appears in the sequencing data of a study of blood T cell repertoires in COVID-19. Whole-study context: Italy, Spain and the United States were the sources of the convalescent and acute COVID-19 samples. Sources were T cells, B-cell-depleted T cells, or PBMCs; the material itself was cDNA or gDNA.

Original processing methods: It was from reference gene primer amplification that nucleated cell counts were estimated. Sequenced by immunoSEQ multiplex PCR; TCRdb stores in-frame clones only, minus some. That table furnishes V, J and clone size, whereas the DNA furnished D and trimming. Seen here are over 130,000 clones, approximately 85% observed once, and the top ten hold about 2.9%. Deletions cut 4 bases from V and 0 bases from J, with 20 bases between. The CDR3 loop spans 18 amino acids. Germline lookup yields CDR1 SGDLS and CDR2 YYNGEE. This receptor was identified in a man aged 50 to 60 with acute or convalescent COVID-19. The sample was peripheral blood. The rearrangement uses TRBV9 and TRBJ1-3; no definite D call. The CDR3 spells CASSSNTQDLASGNTIYF. The CDR3, as DNA: TGTGCCAGCAGCTCCAATACCCAGGACTTAGCCTCTGGAAACACCATATATTTT.